Listed below are T cell receptor beta chains from one sample, sequenced in a study of regulatory T cells in long-lasting Graves disease. TCRdb itself ran the multiplex PCR reads through MiXCR, one entry per CDR3 protein. Seen here are around 500,000 distinct CDR3 sequences, 20% to 25% observed once, and the top ten hold approximately 8%. Sequenced here: peripheral blood mononuclear cells (PBMCs), sampled when the disease was refractory, from a patient treated with antithyroid drugs. These receptors were taken from a female donor with Graves disease. The CDR3 runs from the conserved cysteine through the conserved F or W. A D gene is named only where the DNA matches it firmly. Only some rows state a clone size, as once, few, many or a class for expanded clones.

clone_size d_call j_call v_call cdr3_nt cdr3_aa
many - TRBJ2-7 TRBV5-1 TGCGCCAGCAGCTTGGCCGACAAATCCTACGAGCAGTACTTC CASSLADKSYEQYF
- - TRBJ1-3 TRBV29-1 TGCAGCGCCGGGGGCTCTGGAAACACCATATATTTT CSAGGSGNTIYF
once TRBD1 TRBJ2-7 TRBV29-1 TGCAGCGTCGTGACAGGGATTGAGCAGTACTTC CSVVTGIEQYF
many - TRBJ1-1 TRBV11-2 TGTGCCAGCAGCCCCCCGGCCTCGAACACTGAAGCTTTCTTT CASSPPASNTEAFF
- - TRBJ2-7 TRBV20-1 TGCAATGCTAGAGATGGGGGGACCAGTCTCAACGAGCAGTACTTC CNARDGGTSLNEQYF
- - TRBJ1-3 TRBV18 TGTGCCAGCTCACCAGCAGACAGTAACTCTGGAAACACCATATATTTT CASSPADSNSGNTIYF
many TRBD1 TRBJ2-7 TRBV20-1 TGCAGTGCTAGGGACCCCGACAGGGTCTCCTACGAGCAGTACTTC CSARDPDRVSYEQYF
few - TRBJ2-7 TRBV20-1 TGCAGTCGTCCGGGGGGCCACTACGAGCAGTACTTC CSRPGGHYEQYF
many - TRBJ2-7 TRBV11-2 TGTGCCAGCACCTTCAGGACCCCAAACGTGCAGTACTTC CASTFRTPNVQYF
few TRBD1 TRBJ2-7 TRBV7-2 TGTGCCAGCAGCTTTAAGTTGTGGGGACAGGGCCACGAGCAGTACTTC CASSFKLWGQGHEQYF
many - TRBJ2-2 TRBV11-2 TGTGCCAGCAGCCCTGGTTTGACCGGGGAGCTGTTTTTT CASSPGLTGELFF
- - TRBJ1-2 TRBV10-3 TGTGCCATCAGTAAAAGACAGGAGGACTATGGCTACACCTTC CAISKRQEDYGYTF
many - TRBJ2-5 TRBV2 TGTGCCAGCAGCCCCGTATGGTCAGGCGGCGAGACCCAGTACTTC CASSPVWSGGETQYF
- - TRBJ2-4 TRBV27 TGTGCCAGCAGTCTCACAGGACAGTTTCTAGCCAAAAACATTCAGTACTTC CASSLTGQFLAKNIQYF
many TRBD2 TRBJ2-7 TRBV2 TGTGCCAGCAGTTCCGGGACTAGTCACGAGCAGTACTTC CASSSGTSHEQYF
- - TRBJ1-5 TRBV28 TGTGCCAGCAGTTTATCCCCCCTCTTGCCCCAGCATTTT CASSLSPLLPQHF
- TRBD2 TRBJ2-5 TRBV19 TGTGCCAGTAGAAACTGGGCTAGCGGGAGCCTAGAAGAGACCCAGTACTTC CASRNWASGSLEETQYF
few - TRBJ1-4 TRBV5-1 TGCGCCAGCAGCTTGGAAAGCCCTAATGAAAAACTGTTTTTT CASSLESPNEKLFF
few - TRBJ1-4 TRBV20-1 TGCAGTGCTATGGGGAGGGCTAATGAAAAACTGTTTTTT CSAMGRANEKLFF
many - TRBJ1-6 TRBV6-1 TGTGCCAGCAGTGAAATCCCTCGGACGGCCCAATCACCCCTCCACTTT CASSEIPRTAQSPLHF
many - TRBJ2-5 TRBV6-5 TGTGCCAGCAGTTACTCGACAATCGCAGAGACCCAGTACTTC CASSYSTIAETQYF
few TRBD1 TRBJ2-3 TRBV20-1 TGCAGTGCGCCAGGGGGTTCGACAGATACGCAGTATTTT CSAPGGSTDTQYF
many - TRBJ2-4 TRBV28 TGTGCCAGCAGTATAATTCAGAAAAACATTCAGTACTTC CASSIIQKNIQYF
many - TRBJ1-2 TRBV20-1 TGCAGTGCTGCGAGGGCCCTCTCCTATGGCTACACCTTC CSAARALSYGYTF
- TRBD1 TRBJ2-7 TRBV11-2 TGTGCCAGCAGCGCCTCGACAGGGGCGTCAGGACCCTACGAGCAGTACTTC CASSASTGASGPYEQYF
few TRBD1 TRBJ1-1 TRBV7-9 TGTGCCAGCAGCTTAGCTAAAGACAGGGGAGCTTTCTTT CASSLAKDRGAFF
- TRBD2 TRBJ2-7 TRBV7-9 TGTGCCAGCAACGTCGAGACTAGCGGGACCGAGCAGTACTTC CASNVETSGTEQYF
few - TRBJ2-4 TRBV30 TGTGCCTGGACGTCAGGAGTTGGCAAAAACATTCAGTACTTC CAWTSGVGKNIQYF
few - TRBJ1-2 TRBV6-1 TGTGCCAGCAGGACCCCAAGGGGGGTGGGCTATGGCTACACCTTC CASRTPRGVGYGYTF
many TRBD2 TRBJ2-7 TRBV28 TGTGCCAGCAGTTTGACTAGCGGGGTCCACGAGCAGTACTTC CASSLTSGVHEQYF
- - TRBJ2-7 TRBV6-2/TRBV6-3 TGTGCCAGCAGTTCAGACTCCCGCACCTACGAGCAGTACTTC CASSSDSRTYEQYF
many - TRBJ2-2 TRBV6-2/TRBV6-3 TGTGCCAGCAGTTACAAGACTAGGGAGACCGGGGAGCTGTTTTTT CASSYKTRETGELFF
few TRBD2 TRBJ2-2 TRBV7-3 TGTGCCAGCAGCTTAAAAGCTAGCGGTAACACCGGGGAGCTGTTTTTT CASSLKASGNTGELFF
- - TRBJ2-7 TRBV28 TGTGCCAGCAGCCTAACAGGGTTTAGGGACGAGCAGTACTTC CASSLTGFRDEQYF
- - TRBJ2-7 TRBV7-2 TGTGCCAGCAGCTTAGAAGGTCCCTCTGGGGAGCAGTACTTC CASSLEGPSGEQYF
- - TRBJ1-4 TRBV7-9 TGTGCCAGCAGTCGCGAAATACTCTCAGGCCGGCCAAGGGAAAAACTGTTTTTT CASSREILSGRPREKLFF
many - TRBJ1-1 TRBV20-1 TGCAGTGCTAGCGCAGGGAGGGTCACTGAAGCTTTCTTT CSASAGRVTEAFF